This T cell receptor (beta chain) was observed in a study of cytomegalovirus exposure and HLA in healthy donors (dated 2017 in TCRdb). Context from the whole study: An earlier analysis of roughly 630 of the donors reported approximately 270 Gb of sequence data and roughly 100 million unique TCR beta sequences from about 200 million T cells. Donor age, sex, ethnicity and CMV serostatus were collected together with the repertoire data. HLA typing included class I and class II loci at four-digit resolution. The genetic ancestry cluster associated with self-reported Caucasian donors included 70% to 85% of the roughly 400 genotyped donors. All discovery cohort repertoires had been generated on a single sequencing platform. Besides the first cohort of more than 650 subjects, a separate validation cohort made up of over 100 different subjects was used. Using immunosequencing, the study profiled T cell repertoires from about 650 subjects and related those repertoires to cytomegalovirus serostatus. On average, about 240,000 unique TCR beta nucleotide sequences were sequenced per donor among 398 genotyped donors of the cohort, with roughly 18% of those sequences being non-productive. Typing coverage varied by locus: roughly 620-630 donors for A, B, C, DRB1 and DQB1; around 560 for DQA1; more than 600 for DPA1; roughly 450 for DPB1. About five DR-DQ haplotypes were treated as single units for association and clustering because of strong linkage in the cohort. The study combined high-throughput TCR immunosequencing, statistical association of individual TCRs with disease status, and machine learning to predict cytomegalovirus infection status. An early release covering some 640 HLA-typed donors comprised about 300 gigabases of sequencing data and around 85 million unique TCR sequences. Rather than using new phenotypic data, the later analysis identified candidate immune exposures from TCR beta sequences and from how often those sequences occurred across donors. The study aimed to test whether cataloging public T cell receptors could reveal signatures of past pathogen exposure. In a later genetic analysis, genome-wide SNP genotypes for about 55% of the roughly 700 donors were used, and that subset was treated as a discovery cohort. A later analysis re-analyzed previously published TCR beta repertoires from hundreds of donors and added high-resolution HLA genotyping to study TCR occurrence patterns. An earlier analysis of roughly 600 of the donors used high-throughput TCR beta sequencing to judge whether each TCR beta V gene segment behaved as functional or pseudogenic. What the authors observed across the whole study: Cytomegalovirus status was reported to be diagnosed by the classifier with high specificity and sensitivity in both the original and validation cohorts. CMV serostatus was the only immune exposure information available for the cohort. A later genetic analysis associated a missense DCLRE1C variant with V-gene and J-gene trimming of TCR beta chains, and an independent cohort replicated the association. A later analysis found that most CMV-associated TCR beta chains appeared HLA-restricted, with HLA associations seemingly driven largely by CMV exposure. When HLA alleles, especially DR and DQ, strongly co-occurred, attributing TCR associations to individual alleles was difficult. A few of the identified cytomegalovirus-associated TCR beta chains were confirmed in vitro to be specific for cytomegalovirus antigens. Presence/absence analyses assumed roughly uniform sequencing depth across donors, an assumption that may not hold. Some IMGT-functional V segments, including TRBV6-2 and TRBV6-3, could not be distinguished by the 87-base-pair reads and were therefore excluded. Most TCR sequences were observed very rarely across donors, whereas some public TCRs were present in many individuals. A later analysis associated some 17,000 TCR beta sequences with specific HLA alleles at a false discovery rate of 0.05. Compared with equally common non-associated chains, HLA-associated TCR beta chains in a later analysis were more clonally expanded and had lower generation probabilities. A later analysis reported that several top co-occurrence clusters appeared linked to parvovirus B19, influenza, CMV and Epstein-Barr virus. Because some donors lacked HLA typing at each locus, the association tests relied only on the typed subset. The study listed 170 or so TCR beta chains as associated with cytomegalovirus. The sequencing pipeline was judged likely to have produced a cluster of highly shared sequence variants as a technical artifact. In a later analysis, the rate of TCR association differed among HLA loci, with DRB1 alleles having the most associated TCRs and HLA-C alleles having the fewest. A further reported finding was that TCR beta sequences accurately predicted the HLA-A and HLA-B alleles for most subjects in the first cohort. A later genetic analysis reported fewer N-insertions in productive TCRs among donors in an Asian-associated ancestry cluster than the approximately 700-donor mean. According to the authors, the approach could potentially be generalized to other disease states and immunological phenotypes. Correlated functional status among segregating V segments might be attributable to linkage disequilibrium, but an unknown experimental factor could not be ruled out. Only TCR beta chains were sequenced in this cohort, and the absence of alpha or paired-chain data limited detectable features. Broadly in line with IMGT annotations, most TCR beta V segments showed up in productive rearrangements about 87% or about 30% of the time in an earlier analysis of around 550 of the donors. The earlier analysis of some 560 of the donors excluded fewer than 20 rarely observed V segments, including chromosome 9 orphons, because counts were too low.

The cohort was made up of around 720 healthy bone marrow donors. Cohort members were all nominally healthy when sampled, although unrecorded immune exposures were likely present. The donor tested CMV seronegative and was one of the 352 seronegative cohort members. Each donor provided a peripheral blood sample, and peripheral blood mononuclear cells were used for TCR beta sequencing. Genomic DNA extraction from the blood cell samples was performed with the Qiagen DNeasy Blood Extraction Kit. Reading from cysteine to phenylalanine, the CDR3 counts 14 amino acids. Only the CDR3 part of the read is kept: 42 bases, read in frame from the first base. According to the germline V gene (reference sequence), CDR1 reads MNHEY and CDR2 reads SMNVEV. Between the V and J ends, shortened by 5 bases and 3 bases respectively, the junction contains 11 bases. Library method: the immunoSEQ multiplex PCR assay. The multiplex PCR relied on a mix of 60 forward primers for TCR Vbeta segments and 13 reverse primers for TCR Jbeta segments. The CDR3 region of rearranged TCR beta genes was amplified from genomic DNA with a multiplex PCR assay. The Illumina HiSeq System was used to sequence the amplified TCR beta libraries as 87-base-pair reads. The authors' pipeline ran thus. A later analysis tallied around 80 million unique TCR beta chains across the approximately 670 repertoires, and approximately 11 million of those chains were shared by two or more donors. To remove PCR and sequencing errors, raw reads were error-corrected and collapsed into unique sequences using a nearest-neighbor algorithm that merged closely related sequences. V, D and J gene segments were assigned by aligning CDR3 sequences to IMGT reference sequences. For a sequence to be retained, at least a six-nucleotide match to both a V gene segment and a J gene segment was required. A rearrangement was called productive if the CDR3 had no stop codons and remained in frame with V and J, and every other rearrangement was called non-productive. Following IMGT convention, CDR3 was defined as the stretch from the second conserved V-encoded cysteine to the conserved J-encoded phenylalanine. Sequences without an unambiguous match to a single V gene segment were excluded from the earlier analysis of about 600 of the donors. In an earlier analysis of about 590 of the donors, a V segment was called functional when productive rearrangements were above 56.7%, and segregating when the standard deviation between donors exceeded 5%. A statistical classification framework was built for diagnosing cytomegalovirus status from the catalog of TCR beta chain sequences. A later analysis assigned V and J genes by comparing TCR nucleotide sequences with IMGT/GENE-DB human TR gene sequences. The TCRdist pipeline was used in a later analysis to assign CDR3 sequences and most-parsimonious VDJ recombination scenarios. In a later analysis, each TCR beta chain was defined by its CDR3 amino acid sequence together with its V-gene family, and reads lacking a unique V-gene family were excluded. As a way to deal with suspected cross-contamination and a sequencing artifact, a later analysis dropped 500 to 700 nucleotide sequences that were highly shared and had low generation probability. For each public chain, a later analysis derived a clonal expansion index from normalized ranks of inferred template counts within each repertoire. In a later analysis, generation probabilities were computed with a VDJ recombination model fitted to out-of-frame rearrangements, and the resulting probabilities were checked against IGoR. In a later analysis, TCR-TCR, TCR-HLA and TCR-CMV co-occurrence was scored with hypergeometric tests, and a repertoire-size bias correction was applied to TCR pairs. To estimate false discovery rates, a later analysis permuted the HLA or CMV assignments 20 times. In a later analysis, co-occurring TCRs were grouped using DBSCAN, with TCRdist sequence similarity added in when clustering inside HLA-allele-positive subsets. For co-occurrence clustering, repertoires with fewer than 30,000 or more than 120,000 public chains were excluded, along with roughly 5 repertoires with anomalous nucleotide sharing. The clones in this table, taken by TCRdb from immuneACCESS, are in-frame only. Not every clone is retained; where verified, under half of the shortfall comes from an unresolved V gene, and the cause of the rest is unknown. The V and J calls and the clone size are those of that table, but D and trimming were determined from the DNA. The sample table holds more than 30,000 clones, of which just under 75% were seen once. The ten biggest clones cover roughly 6% of the sample.

Notes on this clone: This receptor's antigen is unknown. No much larger clone is present one base from it, and per-base qualities are unavailable.

The receptor was derived from a young man in good health and CMV-seronegative. Sequencing was carried out using PBMCs. Rearrangement joined TRBV27 to TRBJ2-1, with a tentative D gene TRBD2 over 5 matching bases. The sequenced DNA is TGTGCCAGCAGTGCCACGGAGGTCTACAATGAGCAGTTCTTC. It is translated as CASSATEVYNEQFF.